The 19 T cell receptor beta chains below come from one sample, sequenced in a study of cytomegalovirus exposure and HLA in healthy donors. This PCR relied on a set of 60 Vbeta primers and 13 Jbeta primers. Assay used: immunoSEQ multiplex PCR; TCRdb lists only in-frame clones, some missing. Of 200,000 or so clones in the sample, 65% to 90% were seen once. Input material: PBMCs. These receptors were collected from a girl under 18 in good health and CMV-seronegative.

The chain is built from TRBV9 and TRBJ2-4; possibly TRBD2 for D (5 bases). From germline, CDR1 is SGDLS and CDR2 YYNGEE. The CDR3 length is 14 residues. Trimming pared 3 bases from V and 0 bases from J, leaving 7 bases between. The CDR3 loop reads CASSAGLAKNIQYF. Written as DNA, the CDR3 is TGTGCCAGCAGCGCCGGACTAGCCAAAAACATTCAGTACTTC.

The chain links TRBV28 to TRBJ1-1, with TRBD1 as a possible D gene (5 bases). V was shortened by 4 bases and J by 3 bases, with 27 bases between the two germline ends. This CDR3 is 19 amino acids long. Germline lookup yields CDR1 MDHEN and CDR2 SYDVKM. In DNA form, the CDR3 reads TGTGCCAGCAGTTCCACGGTGGGATTGGCCAGGGTATATGACACTGAAGCTTTCTTT. As protein: CASSSTVGLARVYDTEAFF.

The chain is built from TRBV4-2 and TRBJ2-3; 9 nucleotides align to TRBD2. CDR3 length: 16 residues. The V gene's germline CDR1 is LGHNA and CDR2 YNFKEQ. Trimming at V came to 0 bases and at J to 3 bases, leaving 4 bases not matched to a gene. This CDR3 is CASSQDRLAGTDTQYF. The CDR3 region has the DNA TGTGCCAGCAGCCAAGATCGGCTAGCGGGGACAGATACGCAGTATTTT.

A single count supports this clone. CDR3 nucleotides: TGTGCCAGCAGAACCGGGACAGGGTACAATGAGCAGTTCTTC. It is translated as CASRTGTGYNEQFF. The chain joins TRBV28 to TRBJ2-1; 9 positions match TRBD1. Trimming at V came to 6 bases and at J to 4 bases, leaving 4 bases not matched to a gene. The CDR3 is 14 amino acids. Germline V gene data show CDR1 as MDHEN and CDR2 as SYDVKM.

This rearrangement joins TRBV19 to TRBJ2-7; 8 bases match TRBD1. This CDR3 region has 15 residues. The J segment lost 3 bases and the V segment lost 3 bases, leaving 7 bases of the junction unmatched. The germline gives CDR1 LNHDA, CDR2 SQIVND (reference sequence). The DNA of the CDR3 is TGTGCCAGTAGTATGTACCGGGACAGGAGCTACGAGCAGTACTTC. Translating it yields CASSMYRDRSYEQYF.

This clone was seen a single time. The chain carries TRBV19 and TRBJ1-1; 8 bases are shared with TRBD1. Germline CDR1 reads LNHDA; CDR2 reads SQIVND (reference sequence). The CDR3 runs 14 residues. Losses at the gene ends were 5 bases for V and 2 bases for J; bases not matched to a gene: 4. The CDR3 here is CASSGQGSNTEAFF. The CDR3 DNA is TGTGCCAGTAGTGGACAGGGTAGCAACACTGAAGCTTTCTTT.

CDR3 sequence (DNA): TGTGCCAGCAGCTTGTTCAGGGCGGATTCACCCCTCCACTTT. It encodes CASSLFRADSPLHF. This chain joins TRBV5-4 and TRBJ1-6, with D possibly being TRBD1 (5 bases). Per the germline V gene, CDR1 is SGHNT and CDR2 is YYREEE (reference sequence). The CDR3 covers 14 residues. V lost 1 base to trimming and J lost 8 bases, with 10 bases between them.

The CDR3 region is CASSPDKNYGYTF. CDR3 DNA sequence: TGTGCCAGCTCACCCGACAAGAACTATGGCTACACCTTC. J is TRBJ1-2 and V is TRBV18; D not certain. Germline V lookup: CDR1 KGHSH, CDR2 LQKENI. Trimming pared 3 bases from V and 2 bases from J, leaving 7 bases between. The CDR3 runs to 13 residues.

This clone has a handful of counts. The V call is TRBV6-5, the J call TRBJ1-6, with D possibly TRBD1 on 6 matching bases. V shed 8 bases and J shed 7 bases, with 15 bases lying between them. The germline gives CDR1 MNHEY, CDR2 SVGAGI. The CDR3 is 14 amino acids. The CDR3 reads CASREGGENSPLHF. For the CDR3, the DNA is TGTGCCAGCCGGGAGGGGGGCGAGAATTCACCCCTCCACTTT.

This clone was detected only once. The chain employs TRBV7-2 and TRBJ2-3; TRBD2 agrees at 13 bases. In germline, CDR1 is SGHTA, CDR2 FQGNSA. V dropped 1 base and J dropped 8; count of bases not matched to a gene: 3. This CDR3 has 15 residues. Written as DNA, the CDR3 is TGTGCCAGCAGCTTAGTAACTAGCGGGGGGGGTACGCAGTATTTT. The encoded protein is CASSLVTSGGGTQYF.

This rearrangement joins TRBV28 to TRBJ1-6; no clear D gene. The CDR3 is 13 residues long. Trimming removed 7 bases at V and 8 bases at J, with 12 bases between. CDR1 and CDR2 from the germline V gene are MDHEN and SYDVKM. CDR3 sequence (DNA): TGTGCCAGCAAGTATAGCCTGGATTCACCCCTCCACTTT. Translation: CASKYSLDSPLHF. Using reference TRBV28 and TRBJ1-6 for the parts outside the CDR3, the full variable domain is DVKVTQSSRYLVKRTGEKVFLECVQDMDHENMFWYRQDPGLGLRLIYFSYDVKMKEKGDIPEGYSVSREKKERFSLILESASTNQTSMYLCASKYSLDSPLHFGNGTRLTVT.

The V and J genes are TRBV2 and TRBJ1-5; no reliable D call. Germline lookup yields CDR1 SNHLY and CDR2 FYNNEI. V was cut by 0 bases and J by 5 bases, with 11 bases left in between. The CDR3 spans 15 residues. This CDR3 is CASSEARVLDQPQHF. The CDR3 bases are TGTGCCAGCAGTGAAGCACGGGTGTTGGATCAGCCCCAGCATTTT.

The CDR3 nucleotides read TGTGCCAGCAGCTTAGGGACAGGGGGTCCCTACGAGCAGTACTTC. Protein sequence: CASSLGTGGPYEQYF. The chain joins TRBV7-2 to TRBJ2-7; 10 bases match TRBD1. This CDR3 has 15 amino acids. CDR1 is SGHTA and CDR2 is FQGNSA in the germline V gene. V dropped 1 base and J dropped 2; count of bases not matched to a gene: 2.

V gene TRBV6-5 combines with J gene TRBJ1-2, with D tentatively TRBD1 (6 bases). The germline V gene encodes CDR1 MNHEY and CDR2 SVGAGI. The CDR3 is 13 residues long. With 0 bases removed from V and 7 bases from J, the gap between germline ends came to 9 bases. The CDR3 loop is CASSYSPGAGYTF. CDR3 nucleotide sequence: TGTGCCAGCAGTTACTCCCCAGGGGCTGGCTACACCTTC.

This sequence joins TRBV10-3 and TRBJ2-1, with a possible D match to TRBD1 (6 bases). Deletions cut 7 bases from V and 5 bases from J, with 12 bases between. The germline V gene encodes CDR1 ENHRY and CDR2 SYGVKD. The CDR3 has 13 amino acids. CDR3 sequence reads: CAIMDSGHNEQFF. The CDR3 DNA is TGTGCCATCATGGACAGCGGCCACAATGAGCAGTTCTTC.

The chain couples TRBV7-2 to TRBJ2-7; D remains unclear. In germline, CDR1 is SGHTA, CDR2 FQGNSA. CDR3 size: 13 residues. The V end lost 5 bases, the J end lost 2 bases, and 10 bases lay between the germline ends. CDR3 sequence reads: CASSGVRAYEQYF. The DNA for the CDR3 is TGTGCCAGCAGCGGAGTGAGAGCCTACGAGCAGTACTTC.

The chain uses TRBV19 and TRBJ2-5, with a tentative D call TRBD2 (6 bases). This CDR3 contains 14 residues. V shed 1 base and J shed 6 bases, with 12 bases lying between them. The germline CDR1 and CDR2 sequences are LNHDA and SQIVND (reference sequence). The CDR3 coding sequence is TGTGCCAGTAGTATAGCGGGAGTGGTAAAGACCCAGTACTTC. Protein: CASSIAGVVKTQYF.

The gene calls are TRBV28 and TRBJ1-2, with D hard to call. Trimming removed 2 bases at V and 0 bases at J, with 19 bases between. In germline, CDR1 is MDHEN, CDR2 SYDVKM. The CDR3 loop spans 18 amino acids. CDR3 coding DNA: TGTGCCAGCAGTTTAGGAGGCGCCCCCAATCCCTCTAACTATGGCTACACCTTC. Its protein product is CASSLGGAPNPSNYGYTF.

In DNA form, the CDR3 reads TGTGCCAGCAGCATACAGGGCCCCTATAACTCCTACGAGCAGTACTTC. It is translated as CASSIQGPYNSYEQYF. This chain uses TRBV5-6 with TRBJ2-5; possible D gene TRBD1, 6 bases. The J call is uncertain, as TRBJ2-7 better fits the DNA end. Germline CDR1 is SGHDT and CDR2 is YYEEEE. This CDR3 region has 16 residues.